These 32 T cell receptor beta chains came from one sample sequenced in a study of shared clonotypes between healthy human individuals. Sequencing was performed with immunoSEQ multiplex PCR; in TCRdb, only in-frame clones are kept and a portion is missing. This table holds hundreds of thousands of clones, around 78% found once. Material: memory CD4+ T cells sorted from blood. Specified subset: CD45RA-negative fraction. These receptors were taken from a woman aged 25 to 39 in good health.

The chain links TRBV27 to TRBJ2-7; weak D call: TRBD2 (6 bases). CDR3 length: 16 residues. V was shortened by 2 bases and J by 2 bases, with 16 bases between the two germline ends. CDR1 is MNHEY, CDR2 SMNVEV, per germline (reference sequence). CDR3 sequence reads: CASSLRWRGRAYEQYF. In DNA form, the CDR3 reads TGTGCCAGCAGTTTAAGGTGGAGGGGCCGGGCCTACGAGCAGTACTTC.

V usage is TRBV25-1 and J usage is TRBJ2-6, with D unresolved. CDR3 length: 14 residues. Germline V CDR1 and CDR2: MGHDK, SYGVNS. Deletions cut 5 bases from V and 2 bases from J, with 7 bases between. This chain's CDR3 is CASSWTTGANVLTF. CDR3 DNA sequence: TGTGCCAGCAGTTGGACGACTGGGGCCAACGTCCTGACTTTC.

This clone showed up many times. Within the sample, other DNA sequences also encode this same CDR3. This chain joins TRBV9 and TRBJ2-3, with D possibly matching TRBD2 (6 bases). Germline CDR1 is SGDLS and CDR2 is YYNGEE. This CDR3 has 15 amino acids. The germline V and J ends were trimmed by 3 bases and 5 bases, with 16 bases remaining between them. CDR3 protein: CASSGPGGKRDTQYF. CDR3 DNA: TGTGCCAGCAGCGGCCCCGGCGGGAAACGAGATACGCAGTATTTT.

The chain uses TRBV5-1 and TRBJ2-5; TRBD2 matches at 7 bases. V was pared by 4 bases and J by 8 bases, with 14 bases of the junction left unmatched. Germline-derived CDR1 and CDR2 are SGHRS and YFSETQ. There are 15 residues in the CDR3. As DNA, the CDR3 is TGCGCCAGCAGCCAAACCGCGGGAGTGATTGGAACCCAGTACTTC. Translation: CASSQTAGVIGTQYF.

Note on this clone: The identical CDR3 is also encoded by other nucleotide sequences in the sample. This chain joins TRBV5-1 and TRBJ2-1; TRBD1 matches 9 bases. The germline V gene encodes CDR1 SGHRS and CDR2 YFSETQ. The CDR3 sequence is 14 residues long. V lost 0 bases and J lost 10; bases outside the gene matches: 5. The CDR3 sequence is CASSLGTGGIEQFF. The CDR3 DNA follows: TGCGCCAGCAGCTTGGGAACAGGGGGCATAGAGCAGTTCTTC. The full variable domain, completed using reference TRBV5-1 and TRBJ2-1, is KAGVTQTPRYLIKTRGQQVTLSCSPISGHRSVSWYQQTPGQGLQFLFEYFSETQRNKGNFPGRFSGRQFSNSRSEMNVSTLELGDSALYLCASSLGTGGIEQFFGPGTRLTVL.

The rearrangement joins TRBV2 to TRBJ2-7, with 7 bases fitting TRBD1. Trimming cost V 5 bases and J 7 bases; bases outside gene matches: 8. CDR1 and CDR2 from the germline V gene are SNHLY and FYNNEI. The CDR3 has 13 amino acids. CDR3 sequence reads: CASSPQGYAEQYF. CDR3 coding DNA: TGTGCCAGCAGTCCACAGGGGTATGCTGAGCAGTACTTC.

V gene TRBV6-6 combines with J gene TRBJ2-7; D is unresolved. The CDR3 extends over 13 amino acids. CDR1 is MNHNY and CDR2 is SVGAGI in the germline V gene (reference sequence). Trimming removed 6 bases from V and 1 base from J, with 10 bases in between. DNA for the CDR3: TGTGCCAGCAGGTCGTACAGATCCTACGAGCAGTACTTC. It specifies CASRSYRSYEQYF.

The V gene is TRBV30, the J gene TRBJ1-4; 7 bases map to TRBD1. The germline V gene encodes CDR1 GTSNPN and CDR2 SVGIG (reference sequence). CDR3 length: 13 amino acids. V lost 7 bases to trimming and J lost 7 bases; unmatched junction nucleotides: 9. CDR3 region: CAFRQGVAEKLFF. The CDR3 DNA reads TGTGCCTTCCGACAGGGAGTGGCTGAAAAACTGTTTTTT.

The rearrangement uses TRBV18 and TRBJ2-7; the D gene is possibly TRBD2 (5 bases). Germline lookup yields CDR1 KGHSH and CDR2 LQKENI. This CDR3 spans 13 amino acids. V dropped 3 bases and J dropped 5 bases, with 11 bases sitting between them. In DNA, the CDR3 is TGTGCCAGCTCACCCAACGGGATGGACGAGCAGTACTTC. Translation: CASSPNGMDEQYF.

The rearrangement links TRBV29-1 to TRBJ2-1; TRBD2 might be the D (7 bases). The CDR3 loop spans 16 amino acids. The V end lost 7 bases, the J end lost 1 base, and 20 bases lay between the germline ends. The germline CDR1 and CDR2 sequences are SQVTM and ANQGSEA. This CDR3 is CSAGGGSLRSYNEQFF. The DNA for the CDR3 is TGCAGCGCCGGGGGCGGGAGTCTGAGGTCCTACAATGAGCAGTTCTTC.

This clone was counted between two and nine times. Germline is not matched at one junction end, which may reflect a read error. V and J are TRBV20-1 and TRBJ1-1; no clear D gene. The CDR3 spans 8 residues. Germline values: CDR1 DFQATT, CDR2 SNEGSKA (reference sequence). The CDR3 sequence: CSARASKF. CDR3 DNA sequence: TGCAGTGCTAGAGCCAGCAAATTT.

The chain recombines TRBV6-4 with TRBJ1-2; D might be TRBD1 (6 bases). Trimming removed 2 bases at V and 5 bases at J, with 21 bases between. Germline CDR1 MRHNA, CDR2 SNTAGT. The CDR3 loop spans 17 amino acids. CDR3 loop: CASSDRPRVAGEYGYTF. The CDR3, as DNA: TGTGCCAGCAGTGACCGGCCTCGGGTTGCAGGGGAGTATGGCTACACCTTC.

The CDR3 region has the DNA TGTGCCAGCAGCTTACTAGGGACTGAAGCTTTCTTT. Translating gives CASSLLGTEAFF. This chain uses TRBV7-9 with TRBJ1-1; no definite D call. CDR3 size: 12 residues. Germline V lookup: CDR1 SEHNR, CDR2 FQNEAQ (reference sequence). The ends were cut back, 2 bases at V and 5 bases at J, with 6 bases in the middle.

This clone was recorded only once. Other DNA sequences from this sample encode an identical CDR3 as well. CDR3 sequence: CASSLASEYEQYF. CDR3 sequence (DNA): TGCGCCAGCAGCTTGGCTAGCGAATACGAGCAGTACTTC. This chain links TRBV5-1 with TRBJ2-7; the D gene is possibly TRBD2 (6 bases). The V and J ends lost 0 bases and 4 bases respectively, with 8 bases between them. The CDR3 has 13 residues. CDR1 and CDR2 from the germline V gene are SGHRS and YFSETQ.

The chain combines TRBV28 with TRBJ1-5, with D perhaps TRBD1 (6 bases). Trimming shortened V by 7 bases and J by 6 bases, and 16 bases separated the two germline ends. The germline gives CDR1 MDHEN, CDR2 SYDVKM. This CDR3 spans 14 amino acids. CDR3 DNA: TGTGCCAGCAATTTCAGGCAGGGGACTCAGCCCCAGCATTTT. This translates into CASNFRQGTQPQHF.

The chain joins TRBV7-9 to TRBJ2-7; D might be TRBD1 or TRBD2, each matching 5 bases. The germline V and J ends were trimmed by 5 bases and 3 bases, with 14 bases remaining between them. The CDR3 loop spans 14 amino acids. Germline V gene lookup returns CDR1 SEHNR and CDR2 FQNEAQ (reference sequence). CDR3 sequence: CASSPIEGFYEQYF. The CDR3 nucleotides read TGTGCCAGCAGCCCTATAGAGGGGTTCTACGAGCAGTACTTC. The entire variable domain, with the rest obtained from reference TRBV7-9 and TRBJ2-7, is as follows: DTGVSQNPRHKITKRGQNVTFRCDPISEHNRLYWYRQTLGQGPEFLTYFQNEAQLEKSRLLSDRFSAERPKGSFSTLEIQRTEQGDSAMYLCASSPIEGFYEQYFGPGTRLTVT.

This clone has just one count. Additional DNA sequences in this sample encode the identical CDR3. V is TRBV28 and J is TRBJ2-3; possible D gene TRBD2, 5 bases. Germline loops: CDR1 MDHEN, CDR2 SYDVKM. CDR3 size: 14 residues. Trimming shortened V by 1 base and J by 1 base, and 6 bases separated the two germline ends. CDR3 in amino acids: CASSLSGGTDTQYF. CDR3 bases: TGTGCCAGCAGTTTATCCGGGGGCACAGATACGCAGTATTTT.

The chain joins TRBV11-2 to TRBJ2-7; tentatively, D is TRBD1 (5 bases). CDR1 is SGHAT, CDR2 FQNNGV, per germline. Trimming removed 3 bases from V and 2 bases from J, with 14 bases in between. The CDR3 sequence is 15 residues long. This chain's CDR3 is CASSFRVMGPYEQYF. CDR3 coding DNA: TGTGCCAGCAGCTTTAGAGTGATGGGGCCCTACGAGCAGTACTTC.

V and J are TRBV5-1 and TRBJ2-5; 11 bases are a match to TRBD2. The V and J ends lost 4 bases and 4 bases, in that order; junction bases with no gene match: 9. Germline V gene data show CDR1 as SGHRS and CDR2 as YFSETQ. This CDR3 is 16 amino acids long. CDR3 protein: CASSDQLAGAVETQYF. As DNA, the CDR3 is TGCGCCAGCAGCGACCAACTAGCGGGAGCTGTAGAGACCCAGTACTTC.

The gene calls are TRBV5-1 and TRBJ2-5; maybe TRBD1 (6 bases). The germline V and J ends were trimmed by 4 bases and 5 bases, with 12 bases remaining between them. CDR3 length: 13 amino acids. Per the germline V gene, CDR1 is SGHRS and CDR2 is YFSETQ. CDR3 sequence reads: CASSPQGRETQYF. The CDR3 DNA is TGCGCCAGCAGCCCACAGGGTCGGGAGACCCAGTACTTC.

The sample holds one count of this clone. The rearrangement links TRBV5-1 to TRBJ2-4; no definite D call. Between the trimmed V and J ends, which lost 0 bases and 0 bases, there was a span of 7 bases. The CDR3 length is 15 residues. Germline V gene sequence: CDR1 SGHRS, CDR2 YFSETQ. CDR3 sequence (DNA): TGCGCCAGCAGCTTGGGGCCAATAGCCAAAAACATTCAGTACTTC. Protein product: CASSLGPIAKNIQYF.

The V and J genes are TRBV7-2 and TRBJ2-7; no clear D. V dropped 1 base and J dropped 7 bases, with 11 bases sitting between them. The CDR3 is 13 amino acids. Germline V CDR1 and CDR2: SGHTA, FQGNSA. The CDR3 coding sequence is TGTGCCAGCAGCTTAGAGGCTTGGGGTGAGCAGTACTTC. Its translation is CASSLEAWGEQYF.

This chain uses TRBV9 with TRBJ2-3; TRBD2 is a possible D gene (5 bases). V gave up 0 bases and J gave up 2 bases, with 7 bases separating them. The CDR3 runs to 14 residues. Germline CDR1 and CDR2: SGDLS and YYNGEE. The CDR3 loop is CASSVGLLTDTQYF. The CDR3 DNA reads TGTGCCAGCAGCGTAGGACTACTCACAGATACGCAGTATTTT.

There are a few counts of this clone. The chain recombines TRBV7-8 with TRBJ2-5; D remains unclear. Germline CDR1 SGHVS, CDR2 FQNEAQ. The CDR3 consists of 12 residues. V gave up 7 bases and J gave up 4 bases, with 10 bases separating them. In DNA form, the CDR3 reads TGTGCCAGCACCACCCCACCAGAGACCCAGTACTTC. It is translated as CASTTPPETQYF.

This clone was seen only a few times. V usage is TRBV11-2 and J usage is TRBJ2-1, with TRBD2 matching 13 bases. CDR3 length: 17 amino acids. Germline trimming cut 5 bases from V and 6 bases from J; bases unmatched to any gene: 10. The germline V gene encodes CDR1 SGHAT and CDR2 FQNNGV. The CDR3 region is CASSPRSTSGRRNEQFF. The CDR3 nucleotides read TGTGCCAGCAGCCCGCGCTCGACTAGCGGGAGGCGCAATGAGCAGTTCTTC.

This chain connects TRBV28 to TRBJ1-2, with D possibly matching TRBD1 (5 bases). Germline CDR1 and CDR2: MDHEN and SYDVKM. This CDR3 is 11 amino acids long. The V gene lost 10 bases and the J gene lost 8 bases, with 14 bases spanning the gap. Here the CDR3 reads CATDSRSGYTF. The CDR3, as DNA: TGTGCCACCGACAGTCGGTCCGGCTACACCTTC.

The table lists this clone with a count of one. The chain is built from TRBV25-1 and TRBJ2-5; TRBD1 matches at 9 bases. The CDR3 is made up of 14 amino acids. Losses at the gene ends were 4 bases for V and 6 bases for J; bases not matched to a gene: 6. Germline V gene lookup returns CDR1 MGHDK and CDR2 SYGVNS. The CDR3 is CASSAQGAKKTQYF. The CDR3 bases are TGTGCCAGCAGTGCACAGGGGGCGAAAAAGACCCAGTACTTC. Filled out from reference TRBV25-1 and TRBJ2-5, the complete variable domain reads EADIYQTPRYLVIGTGKKITLECSQTMGHDKMYWYQQDPGMELHLIHYSYGVNSTEKGDLSSESTVSRIRTEHFPLTLESARPSHTSQYLCASSAQGAKKTQYFGPGTRLLVL.

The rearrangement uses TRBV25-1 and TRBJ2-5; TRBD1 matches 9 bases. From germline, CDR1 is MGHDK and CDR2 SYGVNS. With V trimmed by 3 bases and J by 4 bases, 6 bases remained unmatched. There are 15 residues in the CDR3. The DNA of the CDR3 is TGTGCCAGCAGTGATCCGGAGACAGGGGGAGAGACCCAGTACTTC. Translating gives CASSDPETGGETQYF.

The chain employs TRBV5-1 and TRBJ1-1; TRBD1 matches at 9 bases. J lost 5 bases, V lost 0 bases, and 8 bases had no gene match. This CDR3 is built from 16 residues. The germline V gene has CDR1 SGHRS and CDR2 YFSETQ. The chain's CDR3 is CASSLGDRVIRTEAFF. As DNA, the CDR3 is TGCGCCAGCAGCTTGGGGGACAGGGTAATTCGTACTGAAGCTTTCTTT.

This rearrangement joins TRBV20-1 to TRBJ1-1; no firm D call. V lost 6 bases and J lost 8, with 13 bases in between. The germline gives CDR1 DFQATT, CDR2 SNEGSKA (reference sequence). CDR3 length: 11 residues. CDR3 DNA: TGCAGTGCCGAAGCCGGTCTAGAAGCTTTCTTT. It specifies CSAEAGLEAFF.

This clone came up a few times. The CDR3 sequence is CASSDSGGGQGEQYF. The CDR3 DNA sequence: TGTGCCAGCAGCGATAGCGGTGGGGGCCAGGGCGAGCAGTACTTC. The V and J genes are TRBV7-2 and TRBJ2-7; perhaps D is TRBD1 or TRBD2 (6 bases each). The germline gives CDR1 SGHTA, CDR2 FQGNSA. There are 15 residues in the CDR3. The V gene lost 5 bases and the J gene lost 6 bases, with 20 bases spanning the gap.

In nucleotides, the CDR3 is TGTGCCAGCAGCTTGGAGTCCGGGACTAGCGGGAGTGCTTACTACAATGAGCAGTTCTTC. It codes for CASSLESGTSGSAYYNEQFF. The V gene is TRBV5-5, the J gene TRBJ2-1; 14 bases agree with TRBD2. V was pared by 0 bases and J by 3 bases, with 11 bases of the junction left unmatched. Per germline, CDR1 SGHKS and CDR2 YYEKEE (reference sequence). This CDR3 contains 20 residues. Complete variable domain (other parts from reference TRBV5-5 and TRBJ2-1): DAGVTQSPTHLIKTRGQQVTLRCSPISGHKSVSWYQQVLGQGPQFIFQYYEKEERGRGNFPDRFSARQFPNYSSELNVNALLLGDSALYLCASSLESGTSGSAYYNEQFFGPGTRLTVL.